This TCR beta chain is from a study of cytomegalovirus exposure and HLA in healthy donors. Study results and caveats: CMV serostatus was the sole immune exposure data available. At a 0.05 false discovery rate, a later analysis found 15,000 to 20,000 TCR beta sequences to be associated with HLA alleles.

The PCR was carried out with 60 Vbeta primers and 13 Jbeta primers. The data were produced by immunoSEQ multiplex PCR, yet TCRdb's version contains in-frame clones alone and is incomplete. The sample lists approximately 110,000 clones, roughly 73% occurring once. The CDR3 is 16 residues long. V dropped 5 bases and J dropped 1; count of bases not matched to a gene: 7. Looked up from germline, CDR1 is SQVTM and CDR2 is ANQGSEA. As regards this clone: The antigen remains unidentified.

The chain has TRBV29-1 and TRBJ2-3; 12 positions match TRBD1. Sequenced sample: PBMCs. This sequence originates from a man in his fifties or sixties in good health and CMV-seropositive. In DNA, the CDR3 is TGCAGCGTTTGGCGGGACAGGGGGCTGGGCACAGATACGCAGTATTTT. Translated: CSVWRDRGLGTDTQYF.